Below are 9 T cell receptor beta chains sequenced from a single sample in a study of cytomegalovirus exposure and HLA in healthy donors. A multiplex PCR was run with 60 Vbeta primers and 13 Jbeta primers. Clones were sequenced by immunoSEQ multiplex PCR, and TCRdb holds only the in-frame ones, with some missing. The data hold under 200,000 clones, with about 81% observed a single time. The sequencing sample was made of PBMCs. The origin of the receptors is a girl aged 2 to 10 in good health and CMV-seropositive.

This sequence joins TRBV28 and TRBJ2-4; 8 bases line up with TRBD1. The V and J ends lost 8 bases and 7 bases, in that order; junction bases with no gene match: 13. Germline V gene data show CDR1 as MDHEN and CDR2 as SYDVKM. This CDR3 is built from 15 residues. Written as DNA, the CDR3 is TGTGCCAGCCGCCCAAGGACAGGGTTCCATAACATTCAGTACTTC. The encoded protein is CASRPRTGFHNIQYF. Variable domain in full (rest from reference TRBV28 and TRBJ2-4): DVKVTQSSRYLVKRTGEKVFLECVQDMDHENMFWYRQDPGLGLRLIYFSYDVKMKEKGDIPEGYSVSREKKERFSLILESASTNQTSMYLCASRPRTGFHNIQYFGAGTRLSVL.

In DNA, the CDR3 is TGTGCCTGGAGTCCTCGGAGGACAGATAATTCACCCCTCCACTTT. Translation: CAWSPRRTDNSPLHF. The chain links TRBV30 to TRBJ1-6; possibly TRBD1 for D (6 bases). Per the germline V gene, CDR1 is GTSNPN and CDR2 is SVGIG (reference sequence). Trimming took 2 bases from V and 5 from J, leaving 13 bases between them. This CDR3 contains 15 residues.

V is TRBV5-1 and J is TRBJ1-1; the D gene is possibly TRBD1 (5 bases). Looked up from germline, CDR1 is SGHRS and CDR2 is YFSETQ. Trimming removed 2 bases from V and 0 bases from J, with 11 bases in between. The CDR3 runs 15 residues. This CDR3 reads CASSFRQPMNTEAFF. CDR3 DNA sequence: TGCGCCAGCAGCTTTCGACAGCCGATGAACACTGAAGCTTTCTTT.

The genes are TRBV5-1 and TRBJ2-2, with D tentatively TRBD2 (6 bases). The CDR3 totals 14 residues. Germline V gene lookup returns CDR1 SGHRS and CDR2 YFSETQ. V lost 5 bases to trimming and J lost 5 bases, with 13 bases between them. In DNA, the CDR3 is TGCGCCAGCAGTTTCGGGAGCACGACCGGGGAGCTGTTTTTT. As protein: CASSFGSTTGELFF.

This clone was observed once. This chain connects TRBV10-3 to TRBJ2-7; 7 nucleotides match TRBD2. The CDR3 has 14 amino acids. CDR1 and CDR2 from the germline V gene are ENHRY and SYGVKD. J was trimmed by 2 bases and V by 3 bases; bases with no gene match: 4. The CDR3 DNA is TGTGCCATCAGTGAAGGGGAGGGGCCCTACGAGCAGTACTTC. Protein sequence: CAISEGEGPYEQYF.

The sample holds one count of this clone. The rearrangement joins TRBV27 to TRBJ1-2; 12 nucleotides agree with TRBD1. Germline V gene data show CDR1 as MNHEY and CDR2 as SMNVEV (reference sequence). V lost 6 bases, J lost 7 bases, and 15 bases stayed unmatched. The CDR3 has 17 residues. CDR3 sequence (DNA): TGTGCCAGCAGACCCACGGGACAGGGGGCCGCAGATCGTGGCTACACCTTC. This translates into CASRPTGQGAADRGYTF.

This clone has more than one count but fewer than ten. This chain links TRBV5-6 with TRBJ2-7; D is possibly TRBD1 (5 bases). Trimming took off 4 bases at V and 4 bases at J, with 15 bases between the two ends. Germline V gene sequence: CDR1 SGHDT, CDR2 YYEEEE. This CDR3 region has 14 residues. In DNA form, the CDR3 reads TGTGCCAGCAGCCGCACAGGAACGGCTTACGAGCAGTACTTC. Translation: CASSRTGTAYEQYF.

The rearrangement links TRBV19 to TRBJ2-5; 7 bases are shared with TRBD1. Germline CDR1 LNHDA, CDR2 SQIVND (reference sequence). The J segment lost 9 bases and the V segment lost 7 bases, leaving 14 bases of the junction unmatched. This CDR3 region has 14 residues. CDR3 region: CASTSGGPFRAQYF. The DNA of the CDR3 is TGTGCCAGTACCTCAGGGGGTCCGTTCAGGGCCCAGTACTTC.

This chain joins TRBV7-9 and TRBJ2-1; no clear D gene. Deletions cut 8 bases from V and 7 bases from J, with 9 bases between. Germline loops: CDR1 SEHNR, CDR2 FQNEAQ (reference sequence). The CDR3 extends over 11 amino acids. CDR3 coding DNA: TGTGCCAGCGTTCGTATGAATGAGCAGTTCTTC. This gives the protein CASVRMNEQFF. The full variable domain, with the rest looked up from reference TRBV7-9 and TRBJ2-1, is DTGVSQNPRHKITKRGQNVTFRCDPISEHNRLYWYRQTLGQGPEFLTYFQNEAQLEKSRLLSDRFSAERPKGSFSTLEIQRTEQGDSAMYLCASVRMNEQFFGPGTRLTVL.